This TCR beta chain came from a study of shared clonotypes between healthy human individuals. Clones were read by immunoSEQ multiplex PCR, and TCRdb kept only the in-frame ones, dropping some. The sample records some 510,000 clones, approximately 85% being singletons. The sequenced sample was PBMCs. This clonotype was sampled from a woman in her thirties or forties in good health. Some clones in this sample may be carry-over from other donors' samples.

The CDR3 loop is CASTKGAYEQYF. DNA for the CDR3: TGTGCCAGCACCAAGGGGGCATACGAGCAGTACTTC. The chain joins TRBV2 to TRBJ2-7; the match to TRBD1 covers 7 bases. This CDR3 has 12 amino acids. Germline CDR1 reads SNHLY; CDR2 reads FYNNEI. After removal of 7 bases from V and 4 bases from J, the junction contained 4 bases not matched to a gene.